This T cell receptor beta chain emerged from a study of T cell repertoires in cytomegalovirus infection. At the level of the study: Shared public TCR beta signatures pointed to both CMV infection and a matching HLA type. Broader study findings: CMV-specific TCR beta clonotypes restricted by HLA-C were the ones dominating the ex vivo response.

Looked up from germline, CDR1 is MDHEN and CDR2 is SYDVKM. This CDR3 is built from 16 residues. Trimming cost V 5 bases and J 0 bases; bases outside gene matches: 4. TCRdb reanalysed the reads using MiXCR and keeps one entry per CDR3 protein. The table has around 740,000 distinct CDR3 sequences, 35% seen once; the top ten hold 2.5% to 3.5%. This clonotype was observed a handful of times. What it binds is unknown. The sequenced material came from PBMCs. The V and J genes are TRBV28 and TRBJ2-3, with 11 bases fitting TRBD1. This receptor was identified in a human donor in good health (CMV status not recorded). Some clones in this sample may be carry-over from other donors' samples. The CDR3 DNA reads TGTGCCAGCAGTCCAGGGACAGGGGGAAGCACAGATACGCAGTATTTT. This encodes CASSPGTGGSTDTQYF.